The 17 T cell receptor beta chains presented below share a single source sample, sequenced in a study of cytomegalovirus exposure and HLA in healthy donors (dated by TCRdb to about 2017). The library was generated by the immunoSEQ multiplex PCR assay. The multiplex PCR relied on a mix of 60 forward primers for TCR Vbeta segments and 13 reverse primers for TCR Jbeta segments. TCRdb obtained this table from immuneACCESS and retained in-frame rearrangements with V and J assigned. These tables miss some clones; where compared with another copy, unresolved V genes account for less than half of the shortfall, and the remainder is unexplained. The sample table contains some 110,000 clones; only one count was recorded for 10% of them. The top ten constitute around 5.9% of the sample. The specimen was PBMCs. The receptors derive from a man aged 35 to 55 in good health and CMV-seropositive.

This chain links TRBV9 with TRBJ2-3, with 9 bases fitting TRBD2. This CDR3 is 15 amino acids long. The germline V gene encodes CDR1 SGDLS and CDR2 YYNGEE. V trimming: 3 bases; J trimming: 1 base; junction bases outside the gene matches: 3. The DNA for the CDR3 is TGTGCCAGCAGCGCCGTAGCGGGAGGCACAGATACGCAGTATTTT. It is translated as CASSAVAGGTDTQYF.

The chain joins TRBV5-6 to TRBJ2-5, with 9 nucleotides matching TRBD1. The J segment lost 5 bases and the V segment lost 4 bases, leaving 6 bases of the junction unmatched. Per the germline V gene, CDR1 is SGHDT and CDR2 is YYEEEE. The CDR3 has 14 residues. As DNA, the CDR3 is TGTGCCAGCAGCGCGGGACAGGGAGGGGAGACCCAGTACTTC. Protein product: CASSAGQGGETQYF. Drawing the rest from reference TRBV5-6 and TRBJ2-5, the complete variable domain is DAGVTQSPTHLIKTRGQQVTLRCSPKSGHDTVSWYQQALGQGPQFIFQYYEEEERQRGNFPDRFSGHQFPNYSSELNVNALLLGDSALYLCASSAGQGGETQYFGPGTRLLVL.

As concerns this clone: Other DNA sequences in the same sample also yield this CDR3. The V call is TRBV27, the J call TRBJ2-1; D call uncertain. Germline V gene data show CDR1 as MNHEY and CDR2 as SMNVEV (reference sequence). This CDR3 spans 11 amino acids. Trimming removed 3 bases from V and 8 bases from J, with 5 bases in between. This chain's CDR3 is CASSLGHEQFF. DNA of the CDR3: TGTGCCAGCAGTTTGGGCCATGAGCAGTTCTTC.

This chain joins TRBV7-2 and TRBJ2-7; D gene uncertain. Trimming left V 1 base short and J 2 bases short, with 12 bases between. CDR1 SGHTA and CDR2 FQGNSA come from the germline V gene. This CDR3 is built from 15 residues. DNA of the CDR3: TGTGCCAGCAGCTTAGGAGGCCGCGGCACCTACGAGCAGTACTTC. It is translated as CASSLGGRGTYEQYF.

The chain combines TRBV5-1 with TRBJ2-5; perhaps TRBD1 as D (6 bases). The V end was cut by 5 bases, the J end by 2 bases, with 19 bases between. Germline CDR1 is SGHRS and CDR2 is YFSETQ. CDR3 size: 16 residues. The CDR3 loop is CASSNGPAGQQETQYF. CDR3 bases: TGCGCCAGCAGTAACGGACCGGCCGGACAGCAAGAGACCCAGTACTTC.

This clone was seen a handful of times. The rearrangement joins TRBV9 to TRBJ2-7; 8 nucleotides align to TRBD1. The CDR3 loop spans 15 amino acids. Germline V lookup: CDR1 SGDLS, CDR2 YYNGEE. Trimming removed 5 bases from V and 1 base from J; junction bases left unmatched: 8. In DNA, the CDR3 is TGTGCCAGCAGTACCGGACAGGGAATTTCCTACGAGCAGTACTTC. As protein: CASSTGQGISYEQYF.

The rearrangement links TRBV4-1 to TRBJ1-1; D call uncertain. Germline CDR1 and CDR2: MGHRA and YSYEKL. Trimming cost V 1 base and J 4 bases, with 7 bases left between them. This CDR3 region has 13 residues. The CDR3, as DNA: TGCGCCAGCAGCCAAGCCGGGAGCACTGAAGCTTTCTTT. It yields the protein CASSQAGSTEAFF.

The chain uses TRBV14 and TRBJ2-2, with 7 bases matching TRBD1. Losses at the gene ends were 1 base for V and 6 bases for J; bases not matched to a gene: 5. Germline loops: CDR1 SGHDN, CDR2 FVKESK. This CDR3 spans 15 amino acids. The CDR3 is CASSQVGRGSGELFF. The CDR3 DNA reads TGTGCCAGCAGCCAAGTGGGCAGGGGGTCCGGGGAGCTGTTTTTT.

This clone appeared a few times. The V gene is TRBV19, the J gene TRBJ2-7; perhaps TRBD2 as D (5 bases). V lost 8 bases, J lost 5 bases, and 19 bases lay in between. Germline lookup yields CDR1 LNHDA and CDR2 SQIVND (reference sequence). The CDR3 totals 14 residues. CDR3 nucleotide sequence: TGTGCCAGTTCTTCGACTGACGGGGTGAACGAGCAGTACTTC. Translating it yields CASSSTDGVNEQYF.

This clone showed up just a few times. V is TRBV6-5 and J is TRBJ2-7; D is unclear. Germline CDR1 is MNHEY and CDR2 is SVGAGI. Trimming took 4 bases from V and 6 from J, leaving 13 bases between them. The CDR3 totals 13 residues. The CDR3, as DNA: TGTGCCAGCAGTTCCTACCTTATGAGCGAGCAGTACTTC. It encodes CASSSYLMSEQYF.

J is TRBJ2-2 and V is TRBV14, with D uncertain. Per the germline V gene, CDR1 is SGHDN and CDR2 is FVKESK. V was pared by 4 bases and J by 2 bases, with 5 bases between. The CDR3 runs to 13 residues. The CDR3 loop reads CASSLLNTGELFF. CDR3 DNA: TGTGCCAGCAGCCTTTTAAACACCGGGGAGCTGTTTTTT.

The V call is TRBV28, the J call TRBJ2-5, with D uncertain. The CDR3 consists of 14 residues. Germline V gene lookup returns CDR1 MDHEN and CDR2 SYDVKM. Trimming stripped 10 bases from V and 2 bases from J, with 17 bases between. The CDR3 bases are TGTGCCACCGCATCATCCGAGTGGCAAGAGACCCAGTACTTC. Residues: CATASSEWQETQYF.

CDR3 in DNA: TGTGCCATCAGTTCAACAGGACGGGTTAACGAAAAACTGTTTTTT. Encoded protein: CAISSTGRVNEKLFF. The V call is TRBV10-3, the J call TRBJ1-4; a possible D gene is TRBD1 (5 bases). The V gene's germline CDR1 is ENHRY and CDR2 SYGVKD. V was cut by 5 bases and J by 8 bases, with 18 bases left in between. This CDR3 region has 15 residues.

The chain carries TRBV2 and TRBJ1-1; TRBD1 agrees at 9 bases. CDR3 length: 18 residues. The germline gives CDR1 SNHLY, CDR2 FYNNEI. Losses at the gene ends were 7 bases for V and 1 base for J; bases not matched to a gene: 16. CDR3 in DNA: TGTGCCAGCACTGGGACAGGGAGGGAACAGGTCGAGAACACTGAAGCTTTCTTT. Residues: CASTGTGREQVENTEAFF.

The gene calls are TRBV4-3 and TRBJ2-2; 7 bases are a match to TRBD1. Germline CDR1 and CDR2: LGHNA and YSLEER. V was clipped by 0 bases and J by 6 bases; unmatched bases: 7. The length of the CDR3 is 16 residues. CDR3 protein: CASSQDNVRGPGELFF. Written as DNA, the CDR3 is TGCGCCAGCAGCCAAGATAATGTAAGGGGGCCCGGGGAGCTGTTTTTT.

The V call is TRBV7-2, the J call TRBJ1-2, with a possible D match to TRBD1 (6 bases). The CDR3 is 15 amino acids. Germline loops: CDR1 SGHTA, CDR2 FQGNSA. V lost 4 bases and J lost 4, with 16 bases in between. The CDR3 is CASSSSRTVPYGYTF. The DNA for the CDR3 is TGTGCCAGCAGCTCCTCCCGGACAGTTCCCTATGGCTACACCTTC.

The CDR3 DNA reads TGTGCCAGCAGTTGGGGGGTGAACACTGAAGCTTTCTTT. It translates to CASSWGVNTEAFF. The chain joins TRBV14 to TRBJ1-1, with D maybe TRBD1 (5 bases). CDR1 and CDR2 from the germline V gene are SGHDN and FVKESK. Trimming took off 6 bases at V and 0 bases at J, with 8 bases between the two ends. This CDR3 has 13 amino acids. Full variable domain (missing parts from reference TRBV14 and TRBJ1-1): EAGVTQFPSHSVIEKGQTVTLRCDPISGHDNLYWYRRVMGKEIKFLLHFVKESKQDESGMPNNRFLAERTGGTYSTLKVQPAELEDSGVYFCASSWGVNTEAFFGQGTRLTVV.